The rows below give T cell receptor beta chains drawn from one sample of a study of control samples from healthy donors and cancer patients. TCRdb's copy holds only in-frame clones and misses some; the assay was immunoSEQ multiplex PCR. This table has 100,000 or so clones, just over 90% appearing once. Sequenced input: blood. The source is a woman in her thirties in good health. CDR3s include the opening cysteine and the closing phenylalanine or tryptophan. Each record gives: J gene, D gene, V gene, clone size, CDR3 DNA, CDR3 protein. D genes are given only for firm matches. Only part of the rows carry a size: once, few, many, or a class if the clone is expanded.

>TRBJ2-1|-|TRBV27|few
TGTGCCAGCCGGGGGAGTACCTACAATGAGCAGTTCTTC
CASRGSTYNEQFF
>TRBJ1-1|-|TRBV4-1|-
TGCGCCAGCAGCCAGGGGGCATCGGAAGCTTTCTTT
CASSQGASEAFF
>TRBJ2-5|-|TRBV18|-
TGTGCCAGCTCACCAAAAGAGACCCAGTACTTC
CASSPKETQYF
>TRBJ2-2|-|TRBV10-3|-
TGTGCCACCAAGCCACCGGGACGGTCGAACACCGGGGAGCTGTTTTTT
CATKPPGRSNTGELFF
>TRBJ2-1|TRBD2|TRBV5-1|-
TGCGCCAGCAGCCCTGGGACTAGCGGGGGGCTGAACAATGAGCAGTTCTTC
CASSPGTSGGLNNEQFF
>TRBJ2-7|-|TRBV7-9|-
TGTGCCAGCAGCCTCCGACAGCCTTACGAGCAGTACTTC
CASSLRQPYEQYF
>TRBJ2-3|-|TRBV6-5|-
TGTGCCAGCAGTTATTTGGCAGATACGCAGTATTTT
CASSYLADTQYF
>TRBJ2-3|-|TRBV11-3|-
TGTGCCAGCAGCCTTACCAACCCAGATACGCAGTATTTT
CASSLTNPDTQYF
>TRBJ1-4|TRBD1|TRBV2|-
TGTGCCAGCAGGGGACAGGGGTTAACTAATGAAAAACTGTTTTTT
CASRGQGLTNEKLFF
>TRBJ1-1|-|TRBV2|-
TGTGCCAGCAGTGTCTCGGGGGTGTCTGAAGCTTTCTTT
CASSVSGVSEAFF
>TRBJ2-2|-|TRBV18|-
TGTGCCAGCTCACCACAGGGTGACACCGGGGAGCTGTTTTTT
CASSPQGDTGELFF
>TRBJ2-5|TRBD2|TRBV19|-
TGTGCCAGTAGTATGGGAGCTAGCGGGAGTCAAGAGACCCAGTACTTC
CASSMGASGSQETQYF
>TRBJ1-4|-|TRBV7-8|-
TGTGCCAGCAGCCTAGGACGTAACCTTGCAACTAATGAAAAACTGTTTTTT
CASSLGRNLATNEKLFF
>TRBJ1-4|TRBD1|TRBV7-9|-
TGTGCCAGCAGCTTAGTCCTAATCCCAGACAGGGACGAAAAACTGTTTTTT
CASSLVLIPDRDEKLFF
>TRBJ2-7|TRBD2|TRBV27|-
TGTGCCAGCAGTTTATACTTTCGGGGGGACTACGAGCAGTACTTC
CASSLYFRGDYEQYF
>TRBJ2-7|-|TRBV5-1|once
TGCGCCAGTACCGACCTTCGGGGCGGGGACCACGAGCAGTACTTC
CASTDLRGGDHEQYF
>TRBJ1-5|-|TRBV12-3/TRBV12-4|-
TGTGCCAGCAGTTCACAGGGCCAGCCCCAGCATTTT
CASSSQGQPQHF
>TRBJ1-2|-|TRBV5-1|-
TGCGCCAGCAGCTTGATGGACTCTGGCTACACCTTC
CASSLMDSGYTF
>TRBJ1-4|-|TRBV24-1|-
TGTGCCACCCTAATCCGACAGGCCCAGAGAGGGTTTGAAAAACTGTTTTTT
CATLIRQAQRGFEKLFF
>TRBJ2-7|-|TRBV10-1|-
TGCGCCAGCAGTGAGTCCGGGAAAAACTACGAGCAGTACTTC
CASSESGKNYEQYF
>TRBJ1-2|-|TRBV21-1|-
TGTGCCAGCAGAAAAAAGTGGGGGGGAGCTAACTATGGCTACACCTTC
CASRKKWGGANYGYTF
>TRBJ1-5|TRBD1|TRBV19|-
TGTGCCAGTAGTATCGAGACAGGGGATCAGCCCCAGCATTTT
CASSIETGDQPQHF
>TRBJ2-7|-|TRBV27|-
TGTGCCAGCAGTTTATCAGGATACGAGCAGTACTTC
CASSLSGYEQYF
>TRBJ1-2|-|TRBV5-8|-
TGTGCCAGCAGCTTCCTCGGGGGAGGATCCCGCTACACCTTC
CASSFLGGGSRYTF
>TRBJ1-5|TRBD1|TRBV27|-
TGTGCCAGCAGGACAGGGGACCAGCCCCAGCATTTT
CASRTGDQPQHF
>TRBJ1-5|TRBD1|TRBV7-9|-
TGTGCCAGCAGCTTAACAGGGGGAAGTTTTGATCAGCCCCAGCATTTT
CASSLTGGSFDQPQHF
>TRBJ1-1|TRBD1|TRBV19|-
TGTGCCAGTAGTAACCGCCCCGGGACAGCCCCCCTTAAATACACTGAAGCTTTCTTT
CASSNRPGTAPLKYTEAFF
>TRBJ1-4|-|TRBV5-3|-
TGTGCCAGAAGCTTTACCGGGACGGCTAAATTTGAAAAACTGTTTTTT
CARSFTGTAKFEKLFF
>TRBJ1-2|-|TRBV3-1/TRBV3-2|few
TGTGCCAGCAGCCAAGATTCGTCGACAGTAGGTGGCTACACCTTC
CASSQDSSTVGGYTF
>TRBJ1-4|TRBD1|TRBV4-1|-
TGCGCCAGCAGCTCCCGGGACAGCCCAGGCCCAAATGAAAAACTGTTTTTT
CASSSRDSPGPNEKLFF
>TRBJ2-5|TRBD2|TRBV14|-
TGTGCCAGCAGCCAAGGGTATTCGAGTAGCGGGAGCCAAGAGACCCAGTACTTC
CASSQGYSSSGSQETQYF
>TRBJ2-2|-|TRBV3-1/TRBV3-2|-
TGTGCCAGCAGCCAAGCACCACTGAACGGGGAGCTGTTTTTT
CASSQAPLNGELFF
>TRBJ2-7|TRBD2|TRBV10-3|-
TGTGCCATCAGTTCCGGGACTAGCGGGAGTGCCTACGAGCAGTACTTC
CAISSGTSGSAYEQYF
>TRBJ1-5|-|TRBV7-8|once
TGTGCCAGCAGCTTAGCCCCGACAGGCATTAATCAGCCCCAGCATTTT
CASSLAPTGINQPQHF
>TRBJ2-1|-|TRBV24-1|-
TGTGCCACCAGTGATTTGTGGTCTAATGAGCAGTTCTTC
CATSDLWSNEQFF
>TRBJ2-3|TRBD2|TRBV3-1/TRBV3-2|-
TGTGCCAGCAGCCAAGTAGCGGGAGCGCCAGATACGCAGTATTTT
CASSQVAGAPDTQYF
>TRBJ2-3|-|TRBV10-3|-
TGTGCCATCAGTGAGGTTGCGGGCAGCACAGATACGCAGTATTTT
CAISEVAGSTDTQYF
>TRBJ2-1|TRBD2|TRBV4-1|-
TGCGCCAGCAGCCCAATCCGACTAGCGGCTGAGGATGAGCAGTTCTTC
CASSPIRLAAEDEQFF
>TRBJ2-1|TRBD2|TRBV2|-
TGTGCCAGCAGGTTTCGACTAGCGGCTAAATACAATGAGCAGTTCTTC
CASRFRLAAKYNEQFF
>TRBJ2-3|-|TRBV18|once
TGTGCCAGCTCATTCCGGACATTCACAGATACGCAGTATTTT
CASSFRTFTDTQYF
>TRBJ1-5|-|TRBV19|once
TGTGCCAGTAGTGCCGGACAGCCTGGTGGTCCCCAGCATTTT
CASSAGQPGGPQHF